The 2 T cell receptor beta chains presented below share a single source sample, sequenced in a study of T cell responses to AZD1222 COVID-19 vaccine. Only in-frame clones appear in the TCRdb table, and some are missing; sequencing was by immunoSEQ multiplex PCR. In the table there are approximately 120,000 clones, around 85% of which are singletons. Sequencing used peripheral blood, obtained 28 days after the second AZD1222 dose. The origin of the receptors is an adult who received the AZD1222 COVID-19 vaccine.

This chain links TRBV24-1 with TRBJ1-2, with D hard to call. The CDR3 runs 13 residues. Germline CDR1 KGHDR, CDR2 SFDVKD. Between the trimmed V and J ends, which lost 0 bases and 7 bases, there was a span of 8 bases. The CDR3 nucleotides read TGTGCCACCAGTGATTTGATAGGACCTGGCTACACCTTC. It specifies CATSDLIGPGYTF.

This chain uses TRBV5-4 with TRBJ2-3; D gene uncertain. The CDR3 extends over 11 amino acids. Deletions cut 4 bases from V and 2 bases from J, with 2 bases between. Per germline, CDR1 SGHNT and CDR2 YYREEE (reference sequence). The CDR3 sequence: CASSTTDTQYF. CDR3 sequence (DNA): TGTGCCAGCAGCACCACAGATACGCAGTATTTT.